The T cell receptor beta chain under discussion was sequenced for a study of cytomegalovirus exposure and HLA in healthy donors. PCR was performed using 60 Vbeta and 13 Jbeta primers. Clones were read by immunoSEQ multiplex PCR, and TCRdb kept only the in-frame ones, dropping some. The table lists roughly 120,000 clones. V dropped 6 bases and J dropped 6 bases, with 12 bases sitting between them. The CDR3 runs to 14 residues. From germline, CDR1 is LNHDA and CDR2 SQIVND (reference sequence). The specimen sequenced was PBMCs. The chain joins TRBV19 to TRBJ1-6; unclear D gene. The TCR comes from a man between 18 and 29 years old in good health and CMV-seronegative. The CDR3 spells CASRWADRNSPLHF. CDR3 coding DNA: TGTGCCAGTAGATGGGCTGACCGTAATTCACCCCTCCACTTT.